The sequence of this T cell receptor (beta chain) was determined in a study of regulatory T cells in long-lasting Graves disease. The time point was: newly diagnosed GD, antithyroid drugs for less than 3 months. TCR sequences were obtained from RNA taken from PBMCs. This clonotype occurred a few times. The authors built TCR beta libraries using iRepertoire HTBI primers and Arm-PCR of CDR3 regions. TCRdb re-derived calls from the multiplex PCR reads in MiXCR, one entry per CDR3 protein. The table includes about 530,000 distinct CDR3 sequences, approximately 16% detected once. CDR3 length: 12 residues. The V and J ends lost 6 bases and 6 bases respectively, with 10 bases between them. Looked up from germline, CDR1 is SGHAT and CDR2 is FQNNGV. The same data also contributed to another study, on T cells in Graves' hyperthyroidism and ophthalmopathy. That work adds: It was considered stable Graves' hyperthyroidism when ophthalmopathy did not progress within 18 months. Exclusion criteria comprised uncontrolled infection, other autoimmune disease, pregnancy or lactation.

V is TRBV11-2 and J is TRBJ2-3; D not resolved. This receptor was taken from a woman aged 35-65 years with Graves disease. The sequences come from peripheral blood mononuclear cells (PBMCs), collected at new diagnosis, from a patient treated with antithyroid drugs. In DNA, the CDR3 is TGTGCCAGCAGGCACCGGGTGGATACGCAGTATTTT. This gives the protein CASRHRVDTQYF.